The sequence of this T cell receptor (beta chain) was determined in a study of beta chain features in type 1 diabetes. Study-level points and caveats: Junctions at VDJ sites from type 1 diabetes patients had fewer insertions and more deletions.

The sequenced template was cDNA made from the entire isolated RNA. Measured with immunoSEQ multiplex PCR; TCRdb has only the in-frame clones, and not every one. The table has 400,000 to 550,000 clones, about an eighth seen once; the top ten hold about 0.042%. J gave up 9 bases and V 8 bases, and 7 bases lay outside the gene matches. The CDR3 has 13 residues. Germline values: CDR1 SEHNR, CDR2 FQNEAQ (reference sequence). There are a few counts of this clone. Its specificity is not known. Via CD45RO/CCR7/CD25/CD127/CD95/CD27, cells of the CD4+ naive, central memory, regulatory and stem cell-like memory subsets were sorted.

The rearrangement uses TRBV7-9 and TRBJ1-6; 7 bases match TRBD1. The TCR sequence derives from a woman aged 18-35 years in good health. Sequenced: naive CD4+ T cells from blood. The CDR3, as DNA: TGTGCCAGCCAGACAGGGAATGGTTCACCCCTCCACTTT. It translates to CASQTGNGSPLHF.